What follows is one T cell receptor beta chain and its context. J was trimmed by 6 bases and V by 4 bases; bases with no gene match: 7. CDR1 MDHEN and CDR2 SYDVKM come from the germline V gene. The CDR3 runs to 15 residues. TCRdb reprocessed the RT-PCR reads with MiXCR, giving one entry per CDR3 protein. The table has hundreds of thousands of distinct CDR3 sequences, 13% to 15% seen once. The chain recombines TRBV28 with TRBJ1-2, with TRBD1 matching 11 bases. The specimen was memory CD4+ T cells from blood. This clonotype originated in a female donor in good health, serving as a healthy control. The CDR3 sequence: CASSSARTGGDGYTF. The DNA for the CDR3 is TGTGCCAGCAGTTCCGCGCGGACAGGGGGCGATGGCTACACCTTC.